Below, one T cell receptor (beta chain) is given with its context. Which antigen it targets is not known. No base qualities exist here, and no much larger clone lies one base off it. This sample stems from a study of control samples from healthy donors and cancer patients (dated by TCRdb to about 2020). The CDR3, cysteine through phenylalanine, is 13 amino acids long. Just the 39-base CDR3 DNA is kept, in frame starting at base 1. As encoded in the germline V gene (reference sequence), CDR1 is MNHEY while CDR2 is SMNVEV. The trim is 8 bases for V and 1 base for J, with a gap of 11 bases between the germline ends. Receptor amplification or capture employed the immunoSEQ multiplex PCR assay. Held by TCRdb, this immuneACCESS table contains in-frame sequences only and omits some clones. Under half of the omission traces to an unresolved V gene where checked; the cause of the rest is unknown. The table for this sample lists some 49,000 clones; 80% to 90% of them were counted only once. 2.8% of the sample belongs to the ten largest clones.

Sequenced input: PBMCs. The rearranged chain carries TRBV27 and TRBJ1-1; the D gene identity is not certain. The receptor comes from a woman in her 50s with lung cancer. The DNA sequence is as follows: TGTGCCAGCGTGGGTCAGACGAACACTGAAGCTTTCTTT. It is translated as CASVGQTNTEAFF.